The 25 T cell receptor beta chains presented below share a single source sample, sequenced in a study of chemoradiotherapy in HPV16-positive cancers. TCRdb's copy holds only in-frame clones and misses some; the assay was immunoSEQ multiplex PCR. The data hold about 16,000 clones, with about two thirds observed a single time. This sample comprised tumor tissue, obtained from a patient who underwent chemoradiotherapy. The receptors come from a human donor with HPV-associated anogenital cancer.

The genes are TRBV11-2 and TRBJ2-2; D call uncertain. V gave up 5 bases and J gave up 2 bases, with 9 bases separating them. CDR3 length equals 14 residues. Looked up from germline, CDR1 is SGHAT and CDR2 is FQNNGV. Written as DNA, the CDR3 is TGTGCCAGCAGCATGGGCCTAAACACCGGGGAGCTGTTTTTT. Translation: CASSMGLNTGELFF.

The CDR3 protein is CASSYTRGNQPQHF. In nucleotides, the CDR3 is TGTGCCAGCAGTTACACGAGGGGTAATCAGCCCCAGCATTTT. The chain employs TRBV6-5 and TRBJ1-5; maybe TRBD1 (5 bases). The CDR3 is 14 residues long. Trimming cost V 2 bases and J 4 bases, with 9 bases left between them. Germline lookup yields CDR1 MNHEY and CDR2 SVGAGI.

The chain recombines TRBV4-2 with TRBJ2-5, with TRBD1 matching over 7 bases. Germline V lookup: CDR1 LGHNA, CDR2 YNFKEQ. The length of the CDR3 is 15 residues. Germline trimming cut 2 bases from V and 5 bases from J; bases unmatched to any gene: 8. The CDR3 nucleotides read TGTGCCAGCAGCCAATTAACAGGGGTTAGCGAGACCCAGTACTTC. Protein sequence: CASSQLTGVSETQYF.

In DNA form, the CDR3 reads TGTGCCAGCAGCTTAGCTGATACGCAGTATTTT. The encoded protein is CASSLADTQYF. The V gene is TRBV7-2, the J gene TRBJ2-3, with no clear D. The germline V gene has CDR1 SGHTA and CDR2 FQGNSA. The CDR3 contains 11 residues. The V and J ends lost 0 bases and 6 bases respectively, with 1 base between them.

This chain links TRBV5-1 with TRBJ1-6; 8 nucleotides line up with TRBD1. The length of the CDR3 is 18 residues. The germline V gene encodes CDR1 SGHRS and CDR2 YFSETQ. With V trimmed by 0 bases and J by 1 base, 6 bases remained unmatched. CDR3: CASSLAGQGKSYNSPLHF. The DNA of the CDR3 is TGCGCCAGCAGCTTGGCTGGACAGGGCAAATCCTATAATTCACCCCTCCACTTT.

This clone was seen a few times. This sequence joins TRBV2 and TRBJ2-7, with 10 bases aligning to TRBD1. There are 14 residues in the CDR3. Germline CDR1 reads SNHLY; CDR2 reads FYNNEI. The V and J ends lost 4 bases and 4 bases, in that order; junction bases with no gene match: 4. CDR3 amino acids: CASSATGGLYEQYF. For the CDR3, the DNA is TGTGCCAGCAGTGCGACAGGGGGCCTATACGAGCAGTACTTC.

The chain has TRBV27 and TRBJ2-2, with 7 bases matching TRBD1. CDR1 and CDR2 (germline): MNHEY, SMNVEV (reference sequence). Trimming cost V 3 bases and J 4 bases; bases outside gene matches: 5. This CDR3 region has 15 residues. The CDR3 reads CASSFSAGGTGELFF. CDR3 DNA sequence: TGTGCCAGCAGTTTCTCGGCAGGGGGCACCGGGGAGCTGTTTTTT.

This rearrangement joins TRBV28 to TRBJ2-6; D unclear. Germline values: CDR1 MDHEN, CDR2 SYDVKM. Trimming removed 8 bases from V and 4 bases from J, with 15 bases in between. The CDR3 is 15 amino acids. CDR3 DNA sequence: TGTGCCAGCGGAATCGACGGGTCCGGGGCCAACGTCCTGACTTTC. Translating gives CASGIDGSGANVLTF.

V is TRBV7-6 and J is TRBJ1-5; TRBD1 matches 9 bases. The germline V gene encodes CDR1 SGHVS and CDR2 FNYEAQ. The length of the CDR3 is 14 residues. Trimming removed 5 bases from V and 4 bases from J; junction bases left unmatched: 3. In DNA form, the CDR3 reads TGTGCCAGCAGCCGCGGGACAGGGAATCAGCCCCAGCATTTT. Its protein is CASSRGTGNQPQHF. Full variable domain (rest looked up from reference TRBV7-6 and TRBJ1-5): GAGVSQSPRYKVTKRGQDVALRCDPISGHVSLYWYRQALGQGPEFLTYFNYEAQQDKSGLPNDRFSAERPEGSISTLTIQRTEQRDSAMYRCASSRGTGNQPQHFGDGTRLSIL.

The J gene is TRBJ2-7, the V gene TRBV11-2; D may be TRBD1 or TRBD2 (6 bases each). V shed 5 bases and J shed 4 bases, with 12 bases lying between them. Looked up from germline, CDR1 is SGHAT and CDR2 is FQNNGV. This CDR3 is 13 amino acids long. CDR3 DNA sequence: TGTGCCAGCAGCCTGACGGGGGCTTACGAGCAGTACTTC. Its protein is CASSLTGAYEQYF.

This rearrangement joins TRBV7-9 to TRBJ1-2; 7 nucleotides agree with TRBD1. CDR1 is SEHNR and CDR2 is FQNEAQ in the germline V gene (reference sequence). The CDR3 runs 13 residues. The ends lost 5 bases at V and 7 bases at J; junction bases unmatched: 7. CDR3 region: CASSVDRVAGYTF. As DNA, the CDR3 is TGTGCCAGCAGCGTCGACAGGGTTGCTGGCTACACCTTC.

The J gene is TRBJ2-7, the V gene TRBV10-3; TRBD2 might be the D (6 bases). The CDR3 is made up of 16 amino acids. The germline V and J ends were trimmed by 2 bases and 0 bases, with 14 bases remaining between them. The germline V gene has CDR1 ENHRY and CDR2 SYGVKD. The DNA of the CDR3 is TGTGCCATCAGTGAGGGGGACCGGGACTCCTCCTACGAGCAGTACTTC. Residues: CAISEGDRDSSYEQYF.

The V call is TRBV30, the J call TRBJ2-7, with 10 bases that match TRBD1. The CDR3 contains 13 residues. V was pared by 4 bases and J by 4 bases, with 4 bases of the junction left unmatched. Germline V lookup: CDR1 GTSNPN, CDR2 SVGIG (reference sequence). The CDR3 sequence: CAWNWGQGYEQYF. The CDR3 region has the DNA TGTGCCTGGAATTGGGGACAGGGGTACGAGCAGTACTTC.

The CDR3 loop reads CASSVEGQGGEKLFF. CDR3 DNA: TGTGCCAGCAGTGTAGAGGGACAGGGTGGTGAAAAACTGTTTTTT. The chain recombines TRBV2 with TRBJ1-4; 9 bases agree with TRBD1. The V segment lost 4 bases and the J segment 7 bases; nucleotides outside the gene matches: 7. Germline V CDR1 and CDR2: SNHLY, FYNNEI. CDR3 length: 15 residues.

The chain is built from TRBV28 and TRBJ1-2, with D hard to call. There are 15 residues in the CDR3. Trimming stripped 1 base from V and 8 bases from J, with 17 bases between. Germline CDR1 reads MDHEN; CDR2 reads SYDVKM. The CDR3 coding sequence is TGTGCCAGCAGTTTATCGGTGGGCCCTTCGTGGGGCTACACCTTC. It encodes CASSLSVGPSWGYTF.

The chain has TRBV5-1 and TRBJ1-3; 8 bases line up with TRBD1. Trimming at V came to 7 bases and at J to 1 base, leaving 10 bases not matched to a gene. Germline CDR1 reads SGHRS; CDR2 reads YFSETQ. This CDR3 is 16 amino acids long. The CDR3, as DNA: TGCGCCAGCCGACGACAGGGGTCAGGATCTGGAAACACCATATATTTT. Protein: CASRRQGSGSGNTIYF.

V usage is TRBV2 and J usage is TRBJ2-1, with TRBD2 matching over 10 bases. The CDR3 has 15 amino acids. V was clipped by 6 bases and J by 2 bases; unmatched bases: 4. Germline loops: CDR1 SNHLY, CDR2 FYNNEI. The CDR3 loop is CASRPSGRPYNEQFF. In DNA form, the CDR3 reads TGTGCCAGCAGGCCTAGCGGGAGACCCTACAATGAGCAGTTCTTC.

Points on this clone: At one boundary the junction diverges from the germline segment, which might be a read error. This chain connects TRBV5-1 to TRBJ2-1, with 12 nucleotides matching TRBD2. Germline V gives CDR1 SGHRS, CDR2 YFSETQ. The CDR3 is made up of 19 amino acids. For the CDR3, the DNA is TGCGCCAGCAGCTTCTTAGGACTAGCGGGGTCTACCTCCCACAATGAGCAGTTCTTC. This gives the protein CASSFLGLAGSTSHNEQFF.

The chain couples TRBV10-3 to TRBJ2-1; 9 bases align to TRBD2. The CDR3 covers 17 residues. V trimming: 0 bases; J trimming: 3 bases; junction bases outside the gene matches: 6. The germline V gene encodes CDR1 ENHRY and CDR2 SYGVKD. CDR3 DNA sequence: TGTGCCATCAGTGAGTCGAAGGCTAGCGGGGACTACAATGAGCAGTTCTTC. Protein: CAISESKASGDYNEQFF.

The chain recombines TRBV9 with TRBJ2-3; tentatively, D is TRBD1 (6 bases). Germline V gene sequence: CDR1 SGDLS, CDR2 YYNGEE. The CDR3 runs 16 residues. V was shortened by 2 bases and J by 2 bases, with 15 bases between the two germline ends. The DNA for the CDR3 is TGTGCCAGCAGCGTGTATGGACAGAGCAACACAGATACGCAGTATTTT. Translated, it gives CASSVYGQSNTDTQYF.

By share, this clone counts as medium-sized. The chain couples TRBV5-1 to TRBJ1-2; D may be TRBD1 (6 bases). Looked up from germline, CDR1 is SGHRS and CDR2 is YFSETQ. The CDR3 is 15 residues long. Trimming took 5 bases from V and 0 from J, leaving 14 bases between them. The chain's CDR3 is CASRIRDTSNYGYTF. The CDR3 coding sequence is TGCGCCAGCAGGATCCGGGACACTTCTAACTATGGCTACACCTTC.

The table lists this clone with a count of one. V gene TRBV5-4 combines with J gene TRBJ2-3; the match to TRBD1 covers 8 bases. Per germline, CDR1 SGHNT and CDR2 YYREEE (reference sequence). This CDR3 has 15 residues. The V and J ends lost 0 bases and 3 bases, in that order; junction bases with no gene match: 3. The CDR3 DNA follows: TGTGCCAGCAGCTTGGGACAGGGGCGGACAGATACGCAGTATTTT. This encodes CASSLGQGRTDTQYF.

The chain employs TRBV29-1 and TRBJ2-7, with D possibly TRBD2 on 6 matching bases. Per germline, CDR1 SQVTM and CDR2 ANQGSEA. The CDR3 loop spans 12 amino acids. V dropped 6 bases and J dropped 5 bases, with 14 bases sitting between them. The CDR3 region is CSVRRGSDEQYF. In nucleotides, the CDR3 is TGCAGCGTCCGGAGGGGTTCGGACGAGCAGTACTTC.

The CDR3 here is CASSLIGVGSGYTF. DNA for the CDR3: TGTGCCAGCAGCTTAATAGGGGTTGGAAGTGGCTACACCTTC. The V gene is TRBV11-1, the J gene TRBJ1-2; D is perhaps TRBD1 (5 bases). The CDR3 has 14 amino acids. Trimming cost V 2 bases and J 7 bases, with 14 bases left between them. CDR1 SGHAT and CDR2 FQDESV come from the germline V gene (reference sequence).

This chain links TRBV2 with TRBJ2-1, with D tentatively TRBD2 (5 bases). The CDR3 totals 11 residues. V dropped 7 bases and J dropped 9 bases, with 10 bases sitting between them. Germline V gene lookup returns CDR1 SNHLY and CDR2 FYNNEI. CDR3 protein: CASTGTSEQFF. Written as DNA, the CDR3 is TGTGCCAGCACGGGAACCTCTGAGCAGTTCTTC.